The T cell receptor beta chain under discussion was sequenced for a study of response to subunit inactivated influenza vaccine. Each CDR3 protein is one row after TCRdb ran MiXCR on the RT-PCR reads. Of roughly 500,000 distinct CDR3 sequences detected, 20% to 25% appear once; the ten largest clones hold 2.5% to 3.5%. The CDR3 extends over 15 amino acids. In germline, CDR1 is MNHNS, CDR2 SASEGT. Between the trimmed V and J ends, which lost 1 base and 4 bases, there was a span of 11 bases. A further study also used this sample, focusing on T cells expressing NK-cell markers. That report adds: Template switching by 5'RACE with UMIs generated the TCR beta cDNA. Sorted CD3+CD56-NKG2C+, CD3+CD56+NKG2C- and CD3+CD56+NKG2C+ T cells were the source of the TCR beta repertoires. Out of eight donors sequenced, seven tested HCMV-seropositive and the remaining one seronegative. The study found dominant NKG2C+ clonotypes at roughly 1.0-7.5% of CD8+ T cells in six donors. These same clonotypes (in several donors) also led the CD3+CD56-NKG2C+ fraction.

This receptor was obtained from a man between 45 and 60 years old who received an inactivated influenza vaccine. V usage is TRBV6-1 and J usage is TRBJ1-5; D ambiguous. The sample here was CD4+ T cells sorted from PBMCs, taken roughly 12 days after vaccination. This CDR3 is CASSEVAGGNQPQHF. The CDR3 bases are TGTGCCAGCAGTGAAGTGGCGGGAGGGAATCAGCCCCAGCATTTT.